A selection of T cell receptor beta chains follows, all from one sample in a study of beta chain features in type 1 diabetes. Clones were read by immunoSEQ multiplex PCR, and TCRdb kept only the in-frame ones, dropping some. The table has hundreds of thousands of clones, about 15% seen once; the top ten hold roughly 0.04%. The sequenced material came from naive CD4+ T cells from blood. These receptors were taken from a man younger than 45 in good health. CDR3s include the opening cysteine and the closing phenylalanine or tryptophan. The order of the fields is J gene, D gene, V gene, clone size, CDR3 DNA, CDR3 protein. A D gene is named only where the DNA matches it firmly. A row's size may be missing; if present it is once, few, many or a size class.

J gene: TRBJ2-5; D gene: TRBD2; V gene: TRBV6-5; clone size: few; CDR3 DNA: TGTGCCAGCAGTTTTACCCGACTAGCTGGAGAGACCCAGTACTTC; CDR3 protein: CASSFTRLAGETQYF
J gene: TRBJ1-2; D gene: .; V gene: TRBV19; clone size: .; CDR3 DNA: TGTGCCACCACGGGGACCTATGGCTACACCTTC; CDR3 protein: CATTGTYGYTF
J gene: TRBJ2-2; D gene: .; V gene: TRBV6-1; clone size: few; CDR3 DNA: TGTGCCAGCAGTGAATTGGCTACGGGGAACACCGGGGAGCTGTTTTTT; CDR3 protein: CASSELATGNTGELFF
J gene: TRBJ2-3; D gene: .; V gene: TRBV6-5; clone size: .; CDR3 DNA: TGTGCCAGCACCTTGCAAGATACGCAGTATTTT; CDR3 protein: CASTLQDTQYF
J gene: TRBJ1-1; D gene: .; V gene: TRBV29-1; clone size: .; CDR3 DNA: TGCAGCGTTGAATCAACAACAGGGATTAACGCTTTCTTT; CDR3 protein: CSVESTTGINAFF
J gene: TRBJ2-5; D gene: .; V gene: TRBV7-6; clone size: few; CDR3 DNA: TGTGCCAGCAGCAAACAAGAGACCCAGTACTTC; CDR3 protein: CASSKQETQYF
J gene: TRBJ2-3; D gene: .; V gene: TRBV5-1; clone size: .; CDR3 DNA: TGCGCCAGCAGCTTGTGGGGTGCGATGACAGATACGCAGTATTTT; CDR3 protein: CASSLWGAMTDTQYF
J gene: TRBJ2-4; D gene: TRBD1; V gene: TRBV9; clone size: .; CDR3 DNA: TGTGCCAGCAGCGTAGGTAGGGACAGGGGCAGCCCTCAGTACTTC; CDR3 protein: CASSVGRDRGSPQYF
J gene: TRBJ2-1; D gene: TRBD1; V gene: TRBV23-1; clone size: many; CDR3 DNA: TGCGCCAGGAGACCACAGGGGAATGAGTACAATGAGCAGTTCTTC; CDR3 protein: CARRPQGNEYNEQFF
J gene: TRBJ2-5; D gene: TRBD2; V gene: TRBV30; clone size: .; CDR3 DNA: TGTGCCTGGAGTCCCCCCCTCCCTCGGACTAGCGGGAAGTACTTC; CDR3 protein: CAWSPPLPRTSGKYF
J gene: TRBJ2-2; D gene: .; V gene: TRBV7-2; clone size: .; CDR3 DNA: TGTGCCAGCAGCCCAGACGGACACCTGAACACCGGGGAGCTGTTTTTT; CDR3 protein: CASSPDGHLNTGELFF
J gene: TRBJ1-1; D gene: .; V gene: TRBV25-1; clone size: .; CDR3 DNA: TGTGCCAGCAGTGACCCAGGACGTGGAGCTTTCTTT; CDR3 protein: CASSDPGRGAFF
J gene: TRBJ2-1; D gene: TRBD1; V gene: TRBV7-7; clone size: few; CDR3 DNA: TGTGCTAGCAGTACCGGACAGGGTCTTTCCTCCTACAATGAGCAGTTCTTC; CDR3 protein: CASSTGQGLSSYNEQFF
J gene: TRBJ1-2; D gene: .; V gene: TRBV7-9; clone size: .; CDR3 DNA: TGTGCCAGCAGCTTAGGCCCTGAGGACTGGCGGCATGGCTACACCTTC; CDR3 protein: CASSLGPEDWRHGYTF
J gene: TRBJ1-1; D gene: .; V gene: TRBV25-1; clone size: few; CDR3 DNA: TGTGCCAGCAGTCCCCGAAGGGTGGGCACTGAAGCTTTCTTT; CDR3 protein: CASSPRRVGTEAFF
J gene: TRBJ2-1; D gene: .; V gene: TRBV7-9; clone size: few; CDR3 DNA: TGTGCCAGCAGCCCATCCGGGTTACTGGGGAATGAGCAGTTCTTC; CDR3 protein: CASSPSGLLGNEQFF
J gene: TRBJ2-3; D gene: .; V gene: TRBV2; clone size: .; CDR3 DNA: TGTGCCAGCACGGGCCAACTCTTCTCCACAGATACGCAGTATTTT; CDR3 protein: CASTGQLFSTDTQYF
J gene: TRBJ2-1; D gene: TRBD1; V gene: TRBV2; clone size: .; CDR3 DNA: TGTGCCAGCAGAGGTAGGACAGGGGTGTCCAATGAGCAGTTCTTC; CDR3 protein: CASRGRTGVSNEQFF
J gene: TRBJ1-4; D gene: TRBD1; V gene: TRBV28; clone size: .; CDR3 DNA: TGTGCCAGCAGTTTCGAGGGACAGCCGATTGCAACTAATGAAAAACTGTTTTTT; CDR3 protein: CASSFEGQPIATNEKLFF
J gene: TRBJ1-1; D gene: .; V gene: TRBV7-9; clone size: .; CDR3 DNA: TGTGCCAGCAGCTTAGTTTTGGGTTTAAACATGAACACTGAAGCTTTCTTT; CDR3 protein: CASSLVLGLNMNTEAFF
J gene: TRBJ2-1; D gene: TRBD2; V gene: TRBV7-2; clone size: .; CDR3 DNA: TGTGCCAGCAGCTCTAGCGGAGCCTCCGAGCAGTTCTTC; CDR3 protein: CASSSSGASEQFF
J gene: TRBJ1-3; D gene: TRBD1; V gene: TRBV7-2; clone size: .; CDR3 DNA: TGTGCCAGCAGTCGTGACAGGGCCGGAAACACCATATATTTT; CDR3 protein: CASSRDRAGNTIYF
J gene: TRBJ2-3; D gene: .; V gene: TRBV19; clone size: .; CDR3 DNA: TGTGCCAGTAGTCGGACAGATACGCAGTATTTT; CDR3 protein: CASSRTDTQYF
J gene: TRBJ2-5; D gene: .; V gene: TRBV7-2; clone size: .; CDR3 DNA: TGTGCCAGCAGCCGAGGGGCCAACCAAGAGACCCAGTACTTC; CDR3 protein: CASSRGANQETQYF
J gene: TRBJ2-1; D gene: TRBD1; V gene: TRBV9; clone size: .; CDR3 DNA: TGTGCCAGCAGCGGATCAGGGGGCCTTTTGGGTGAGCAGTTCTTC; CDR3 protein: CASSGSGGLLGEQFF
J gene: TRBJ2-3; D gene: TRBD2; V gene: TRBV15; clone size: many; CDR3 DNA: TGTGCCACCGGGTCCCCAGCGGGGCCCACAGATACGCAGTATTTT; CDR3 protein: CATGSPAGPTDTQYF
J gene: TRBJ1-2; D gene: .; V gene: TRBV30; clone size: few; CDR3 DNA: TGTGCCTGGACAGGGGATCTTGGCTATGGCTACACCTTC; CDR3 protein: CAWTGDLGYGYTF
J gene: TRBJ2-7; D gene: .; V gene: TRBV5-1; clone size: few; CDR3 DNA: TGCGCCAGCAGTCGGCAGGGCTACGAGCAGTACTTC; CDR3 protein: CASSRQGYEQYF
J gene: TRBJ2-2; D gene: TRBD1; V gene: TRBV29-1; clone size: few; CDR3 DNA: TGCAGCGTTGCAACAGGGGCGCATACCGGGGAGCTGTTTTTT; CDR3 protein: CSVATGAHTGELFF
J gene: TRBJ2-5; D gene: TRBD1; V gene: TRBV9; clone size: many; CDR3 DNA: TGTGCCAGCAGCGTCGGGGACAGGGACGGGACCCAGTACTTC; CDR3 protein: CASSVGDRDGTQYF
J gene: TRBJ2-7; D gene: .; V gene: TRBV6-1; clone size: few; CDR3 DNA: TGTGCCAGCAGTGAATCGGCAGGGGGGTCCTACGAGCAGTACTTC; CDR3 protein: CASSESAGGSYEQYF
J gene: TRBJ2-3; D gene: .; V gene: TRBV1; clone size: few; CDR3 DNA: TGCACCAGCAGCCAAGTAAGGAAGCGGGGTTGCACAGATACGCAGTATTTT; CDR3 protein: CTSSQVRKRGCTDTQYF
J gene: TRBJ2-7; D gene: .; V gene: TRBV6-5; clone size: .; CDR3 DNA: TGTGCCAGCAGTCCCGGGACCTTTTACGAGCAGTACTTC; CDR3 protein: CASSPGTFYEQYF
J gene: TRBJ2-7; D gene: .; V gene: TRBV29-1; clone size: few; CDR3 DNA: TGCAGCCTACAGGGTTACTCCTACGAGCAGTACTTC; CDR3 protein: CSLQGYSYEQYF
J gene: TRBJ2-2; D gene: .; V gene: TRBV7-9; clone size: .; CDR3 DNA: TGTGCCAGCAGCACCCAATTTTTTGCCGGGGAGCTGTTTTTT; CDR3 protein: CASSTQFFAGELFF
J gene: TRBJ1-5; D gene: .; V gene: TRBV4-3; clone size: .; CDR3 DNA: TGCGCCAGCAGCCAAGATCTAGTAAGCTGGACTCAGCCCCAGCATTTT; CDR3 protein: CASSQDLVSWTQPQHF
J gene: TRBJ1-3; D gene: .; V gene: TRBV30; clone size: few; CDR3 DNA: TGTGCCTGGAGTCCCGGGCGGACTGGAAACACCATATATTTT; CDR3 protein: CAWSPGRTGNTIYF
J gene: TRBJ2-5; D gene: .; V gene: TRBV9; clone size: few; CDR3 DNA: TGTGCCAGCAGCGCTGGAGGGGGAGAGACCCAGTACTTC; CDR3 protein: CASSAGGGETQYF
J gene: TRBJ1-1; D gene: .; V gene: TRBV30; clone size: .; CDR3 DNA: TGTGCCTGGCCCCCACAGAACACTGAAGCTTTCTTT; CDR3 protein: CAWPPQNTEAFF
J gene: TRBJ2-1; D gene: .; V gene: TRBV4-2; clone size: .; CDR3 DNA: TGTGCCAGCAGGCTTGCAGTGAACCCCTACAATGAGCAGTTCTTC; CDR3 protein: CASRLAVNPYNEQFF
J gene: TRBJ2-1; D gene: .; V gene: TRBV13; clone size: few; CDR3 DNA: TGTGCCAGCAGCTTCAAGAATGAGCAGTTCTTC; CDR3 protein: CASSFKNEQFF
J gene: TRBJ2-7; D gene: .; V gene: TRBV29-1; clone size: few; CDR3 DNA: TGCAGCGTTCGCAGGGGTAACGAGCAGTACTTC; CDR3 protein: CSVRRGNEQYF
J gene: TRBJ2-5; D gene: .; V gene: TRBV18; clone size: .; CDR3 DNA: TGTGCCAGCGCACCACTGGCGGGACAAGAGACCCAGTACTTC; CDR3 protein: CASAPLAGQETQYF
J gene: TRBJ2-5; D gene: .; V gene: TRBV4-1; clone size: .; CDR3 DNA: TGCGCCAGCAGCCAACTACGGGGGACCCAGTACTTC; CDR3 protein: CASSQLRGTQYF
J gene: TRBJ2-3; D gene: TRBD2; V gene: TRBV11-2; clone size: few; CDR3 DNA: TGTGCCAGCACCTTCCTAGCGGGAGGCACAGATACGCAGTATTTT; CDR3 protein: CASTFLAGGTDTQYF
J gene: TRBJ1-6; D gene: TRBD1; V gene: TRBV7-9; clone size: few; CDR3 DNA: TGTGCCAGCAGCCCTAACAGGGGGCCGGGGTCACCCCTCCACTTT; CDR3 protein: CASSPNRGPGSPLHF
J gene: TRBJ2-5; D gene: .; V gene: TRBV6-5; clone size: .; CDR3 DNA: TGTGCCAGCAGTTACCTCGGACAGATAGGAGAGACCCAGTACTTC; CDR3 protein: CASSYLGQIGETQYF